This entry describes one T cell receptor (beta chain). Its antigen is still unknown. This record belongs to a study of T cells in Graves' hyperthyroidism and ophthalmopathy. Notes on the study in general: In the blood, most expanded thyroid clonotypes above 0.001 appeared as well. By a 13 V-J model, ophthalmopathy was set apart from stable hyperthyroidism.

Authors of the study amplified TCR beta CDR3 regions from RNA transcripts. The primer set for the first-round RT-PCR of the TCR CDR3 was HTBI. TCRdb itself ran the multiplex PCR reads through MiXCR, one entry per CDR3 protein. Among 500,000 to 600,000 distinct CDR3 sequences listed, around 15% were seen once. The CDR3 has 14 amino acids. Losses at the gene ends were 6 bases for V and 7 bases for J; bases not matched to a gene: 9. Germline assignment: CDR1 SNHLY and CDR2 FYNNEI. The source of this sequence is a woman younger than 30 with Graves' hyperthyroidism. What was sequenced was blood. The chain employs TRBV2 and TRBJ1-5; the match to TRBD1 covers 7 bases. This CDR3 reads CASSDIQGRQPQHF. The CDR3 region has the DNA TGTGCCAGCAGCGACATACAGGGGAGGCAGCCCCAGCATTTT.